This entry lists 13 T cell receptor beta chains sequenced from one sample in a study of early T cells in non-severe SARS-CoV-2 infection. TCRdb ran MiXCR on the 5' RACE reads and lists one entry per CDR3 protein. The repertoire consists of roughly 51,000 distinct CDR3 sequences, with around a tenth occurring once and the leading ten covering roughly 8.7%. The sample comprised whole blood. These receptors all come from an adult who was a healthcare worker with PCR-confirmed SARS-CoV-2 infection or an uninfected control (not recorded which).

This clonotype was counted only a few times. The chain joins TRBV7-9 to TRBJ2-7; D may match TRBD1 or TRBD2 (5 bases each). V dropped 4 bases and J dropped 1 base, with 14 bases sitting between them. Per germline, CDR1 SEHNR and CDR2 FQNEAQ (reference sequence). The CDR3 sequence is 15 residues long. This CDR3 reads CASSWGTETSYEQYF. The CDR3 DNA reads TGTGCCAGCAGCTGGGGGACGGAGACATCCTACGAGCAGTACTTC.

This clonotype was counted between two and nine times. The chain employs TRBV11-2 and TRBJ2-7; TRBD1 aligns across 7 bases. Trimming at V came to 6 bases and at J to 10 bases, leaving 9 bases not matched to a gene. This CDR3 is built from 12 residues. Per germline, CDR1 SGHAT and CDR2 FQNNGV. CDR3 loop: CASRIIRGIQYF. The CDR3 nucleotides read TGTGCCAGCAGAATCATCAGGGGGATTCAGTACTTC.

The V call is TRBV11-2, the J call TRBJ2-7; 9 bases match TRBD2. From germline, CDR1 is SGHAT and CDR2 FQNNGV. V was pared by 2 bases and J by 5 bases, with 7 bases of the junction left unmatched. This CDR3 is 15 amino acids long. In DNA form, the CDR3 reads TGTGCCAGCAGCTTAACTTGGCGGGAGGGGGACGAGCAGTACTTC. This codes for CASSLTWREGDEQYF.

This clonotype was seen a few times. The gene calls are TRBV3-1 and TRBJ2-3; perhaps D is TRBD1 or TRBD2 (6 bases each). With 2 bases removed from V and 4 bases from J, the gap between germline ends came to 16 bases. Germline CDR1 LGHDT, CDR2 YNNKEL (reference sequence). This CDR3 has 16 residues. CDR3 sequence (DNA): TGTGCCAGCAGCCAATGGGGGGACACTGGGCCAGATACGCAGTATTTT. Its translation: CASSQWGDTGPDTQYF.

This clonotype has at least ten counts. This chain links TRBV20-1 with TRBJ2-2; D remains unclear. The CDR3 covers 17 residues. The V and J ends lost 0 bases and 2 bases respectively, with 16 bases between them. CDR1 and CDR2 (germline): DFQATT, SNEGSKA (reference sequence). The CDR3 is CSARDATTGENTGELFF. DNA of the CDR3: TGCAGTGCTAGAGATGCAACTACTGGCGAAAACACCGGGGAGCTGTTTTTT.

On this clonotype itself: Given a much more abundant clone one base away, this may be a read error. V usage is TRBV6-1 and J usage is TRBJ1-5; D is ambiguous. Per germline, CDR1 MNHNS and CDR2 SASEGT. The CDR3 has 17 amino acids. The CDR3 DNA is TGTGCCAGCAGTGAAGAGGCATCGTATTATAGCAATCGGCCCCAGCATTTT. Its protein is CASSEEASYYSNRPQHF.

This clonotype was found many times. The CDR3 nucleotides read TGTGCCAGCAGTGCACTAGCATATACGCAGTATTTT. This gives the protein CASSALAYTQYF. The chain combines TRBV6-2 or TRBV6-3 with TRBJ2-3; perhaps TRBD2 as D (6 bases). Germline CDR1 reads MNHEY; CDR2 reads SVGEGT. Trimming pared 5 bases from V and 7 bases from J, leaving 10 bases between. The CDR3 length is 12 residues.

The genes are TRBV7-9 and TRBJ2-7, with a possible D match to TRBD2 (6 bases). The ends were cut back, 0 bases at V and 5 bases at J, with 14 bases in the middle. In germline, CDR1 is SEHNR, CDR2 FQNEAQ (reference sequence). The CDR3 is made up of 15 amino acids. The CDR3: CASSLATCGKNEQYF. In nucleotides, the CDR3 is TGTGCCAGCAGCTTAGCGACTTGCGGGAAGAACGAGCAGTACTTC.

This clonotype turned up a few times. This chain uses TRBV29-1 with TRBJ2-3, with TRBD2 identical over 10 bases. Germline CDR1 is SQVTM and CDR2 is ANQGSEA. CDR3 size: 14 residues. V trimming: 6 bases; J trimming: 6 bases; junction bases outside the gene matches: 9. CDR3 protein: CSVEASGSFDTQYF. CDR3 DNA sequence: TGCAGCGTCGAGGCTAGCGGGAGTTTCGATACGCAGTATTTT.

The J gene is TRBJ2-1, the V gene TRBV7-9; TRBD2 matches 7 bases. This CDR3 is built from 16 residues. Per the germline V gene, CDR1 is SEHNR and CDR2 is FQNEAQ (reference sequence). The V segment lost 5 bases and the J segment 1 base; nucleotides outside the gene matches: 8. Here the CDR3 reads CASSESGIASYNEQFF. The CDR3 region has the DNA TGTGCCAGCAGCGAGAGCGGGATCGCGTCCTACAATGAGCAGTTCTTC.

This clonotype was observed a handful of times. The rearrangement links TRBV5-1 to TRBJ2-7, with D tentatively TRBD2 (5 bases). Germline assignment: CDR1 SGHRS and CDR2 YFSETQ. The CDR3 is 12 amino acids. The V end was cut by 4 bases, the J end by 0 bases, with 5 bases between. The CDR3 is CASSEGSYEQYF. CDR3 DNA: TGCGCCAGCAGCGAGGGCTCCTACGAGCAGTACTTC.

The chain uses TRBV10-3 and TRBJ1-4; tentatively, D is TRBD1 (6 bases). Germline CDR1 reads ENHRY; CDR2 reads SYGVKD. The CDR3 totals 12 residues. Trimming cost V 10 bases and J 0 bases, with 6 bases left between them. CDR3 sequence (DNA): TGTGCCACAGGGGCAACTAATGAAAAACTGTTTTTT. Protein: CATGATNEKLFF.

V usage is TRBV28 and J usage is TRBJ2-1; D not certain. Germline V CDR1 and CDR2: MDHEN, SYDVKM. V lost 8 bases to trimming and J lost 1 base, with 15 bases between them. This CDR3 contains 15 residues. CDR3 nucleotide sequence: TGTGCCAGCTTCCCCCCCCTACGGTCCTACAATGAGCAGTTCTTC. Translated, it gives CASFPPLRSYNEQFF.